The subject of this entry is one TCR beta chain. This sample stems from a study of control samples from healthy donors and cancer patients. Here immunoSEQ multiplex PCR was the method, and the copy in TCRdb shows in-frame clones only, minus some. The sample lists some 140,000 clones, roughly 92% occurring once. The TCR comes from a man aged 25 to 40 in good health. Sequences were obtained from blood.

The CDR3 bases are TGTGCCAGCAGCCAAAAAACAGGGGGCTCCCTCTATGGCTACACCTTC. It yields the protein CASSQKTGGSLYGYTF. The chain uses TRBV4-2 and TRBJ1-2; 9 bases map to TRBD1. CDR1 is LGHNA and CDR2 is YNFKEQ in the germline V gene. V lost 2 bases and J lost 4; bases outside the gene matches: 8. CDR3 length equals 16 residues.